This paragraph reports one T cell receptor (beta chain). Its antigen remains unknown. The sample belongs to a study of T cell responses to AZD1222 COVID-19 vaccine. The method was immunoSEQ multiplex PCR; TCRdb's version includes in-frame clones alone and lacks a portion of them. The sample has 150,000 or so clones, 88% seen once. Study-wide results and caveats: Spike regions recognized by vaccine-associated CD4 TCRs spanned the protein, led by 160-218 and 743-854. At baseline, seropositivity was found in only 6 or 7 AZD1222 recipients. Repertoires were obtained only post-peak T cell response.

Germline CDR1 and CDR2: LGHNA and YSLEER. V was trimmed by 0 bases and J by 7 bases, leaving 12 bases between them. This CDR3 spans 14 amino acids. The input for sequencing was peripheral blood, taken on day 0 of AZD1222 vaccination. The TCR comes from an adult in good health. The chain couples TRBV4-3 to TRBJ1-2, with no clear D. Here the CDR3 DNA reads TGCGCCAGCAGCCAAGACTACGGTCTTCCTGGCTACACCTTC. Protein product: CASSQDYGLPGYTF.